The next 23 T cell receptor beta chains were all read from a single sample in a study of blood T cell repertoires in COVID-19. TCRdb's table, derived via immunoSEQ multiplex PCR, lists solely in-frame clones and lacks some. The sample holds fewer than 200,000 clones, around 86% seen once. Sequences were obtained from peripheral blood. These receptor sequences come from a woman of 80 years or more with COVID-19, enrolled during active disease.

The J gene is TRBJ1-1, the V gene TRBV29-1; 8 bases agree with TRBD1. The J segment lost 5 bases and the V segment lost 5 bases, leaving 13 bases of the junction unmatched. The CDR3 totals 15 residues. The germline V gene encodes CDR1 SQVTM and CDR2 ANQGSEA. The CDR3, as DNA: TGCAGCGTTAATGGTCCAGGGGGCCCGAGGACTGAAGCTTTCTTT. Protein product: CSVNGPGGPRTEAFF.

The rearrangement links TRBV7-2 to TRBJ1-1; unclear D gene. The germline CDR1 and CDR2 sequences are SGHTA and FQGNSA. The CDR3 is made up of 15 amino acids. V dropped 4 bases and J dropped 0 bases, with 12 bases sitting between them. The DNA for the CDR3 is TGTGCCAGCAGCTGGACTACAGTTATGAACACTGAAGCTTTCTTT. The encoded protein is CASSWTTVMNTEAFF.

The rearrangement uses TRBV5-1 and TRBJ1-4; 10 bases align to TRBD1. V dropped 4 bases and J dropped 11; count of bases not matched to a gene: 8. This CDR3 contains 14 residues. Germline CDR1 is SGHRS and CDR2 is YFSETQ. The CDR3, as DNA: TGCGCCAGCAGCGAGGGACAGGGGCAAGAGAAACTGTTTTTT. Its protein product is CASSEGQGQEKLFF.

This sequence joins TRBV5-1 and TRBJ2-2; 7 bases match TRBD1. The CDR3 has 16 residues. V lost 0 bases and J lost 5; bases outside the gene matches: 7. Germline assignment: CDR1 SGHRS and CDR2 YFSETQ. The CDR3 DNA follows: TGCGCCAGCAGCTTGGCCTCAGGGGGAAGGACCGGGGAGCTGTTTTTT. Protein product: CASSLASGGRTGELFF.

The V call is TRBV28, the J call TRBJ2-1, with D perhaps matching TRBD1 (6 bases). Germline CDR1 MDHEN, CDR2 SYDVKM. The V end was cut by 3 bases, the J end by 5 bases, with 11 bases between. The CDR3 contains 14 residues. CDR3 in DNA: TGTGCCAGCAGTTTTACTCAGGGGAACAATGAGCAGTTCTTC. Its translation: CASSFTQGNNEQFF. Combining the CDR3 with reference TRBV28 and TRBJ2-1 gives the whole variable domain DVKVTQSSRYLVKRTGEKVFLECVQDMDHENMFWYRQDPGLGLRLIYFSYDVKMKEKGDIPEGYSVSREKKERFSLILESASTNQTSMYLCASSFTQGNNEQFFGPGTRLTVL.

This clone was observed a few times. The V gene is TRBV5-1, the J gene TRBJ1-6; a possible D gene is TRBD1 (5 bases). The ends were cut back, 0 bases at V and 5 bases at J, with 12 bases in the middle. CDR1 and CDR2 (germline): SGHRS, YFSETQ. This CDR3 spans 16 amino acids. CDR3: CASSLEGAPNNSPLHF. The CDR3, as DNA: TGCGCCAGCAGCTTGGAAGGGGCCCCCAATAATTCACCCCTCCACTTT.

The chain couples TRBV28 to TRBJ2-3, with 9 positions matching TRBD2. Germline loops: CDR1 MDHEN, CDR2 SYDVKM. The CDR3 is 15 residues long. The trim removed 6 bases at V and 6 bases at J, leaving 10 bases unmatched. CDR3 region: CASSVFAGGRDTQYF. The CDR3, as DNA: TGTGCCAGCAGCGTTTTCGCGGGAGGGCGGGATACGCAGTATTTT.

This chain uses TRBV6-2 or TRBV6-3 with TRBJ1-5; 9 bases are shared with TRBD1. The CDR3 has 16 residues. V gave up 5 bases and J gave up 6 bases; unmatched junction bases: 11. Looked up from germline, CDR1 is MNHEY and CDR2 is SVGEGT. The CDR3: CASSGFGQGPPQPQHF. The CDR3 bases are TGTGCCAGCAGTGGGTTCGGACAGGGGCCCCCTCAGCCCCAGCATTTT.

The gene calls are TRBV5-6 and TRBJ2-1, with a possible D match to TRBD1 (5 bases). The length of the CDR3 is 12 residues. The V end was cut by 0 bases, the J end by 9 bases, with 7 bases between. Germline-derived CDR1 and CDR2 are SGHDT and YYEEEE. CDR3 DNA: TGTGCCAGCAGCTTGGCAGGGATTGAGCAGTTCTTC. Its translation: CASSLAGIEQFF.

CDR3: CASSERLANHNEQFF. CDR3 DNA: TGTGCCAGCAGTGAACGCCTGGCAAACCACAATGAGCAGTTCTTC. The gene calls are TRBV2 and TRBJ2-1; D uncertain. Between the trimmed V and J ends, which lost 2 bases and 5 bases, there was a span of 13 bases. The CDR3 contains 15 residues. Looked up from germline, CDR1 is SNHLY and CDR2 is FYNNEI.

The J gene is TRBJ2-3, the V gene TRBV5-1; D remains ambiguous. The V gene lost 9 bases and the J gene lost 1 base, with 9 bases spanning the gap. This CDR3 region has 12 residues. Germline loops: CDR1 SGHRS, CDR2 YFSETQ. CDR3: CATTRGTDTQYF. CDR3 nucleotides: TGCGCCACCACACGTGGCACAGATACGCAGTATTTT.

This chain joins TRBV7-2 and TRBJ2-1, with 12 nucleotides matching TRBD2. This CDR3 comprises 16 residues. V lost 6 bases and J lost 8; bases outside the gene matches: 11. Germline-derived CDR1 and CDR2 are SGHTA and FQGNSA. The CDR3 DNA follows: TGTGCCAGCAGACCATTCGGACTAGCGGGGCGGCATGAGCAGTTCTTC. This codes for CASRPFGLAGRHEQFF.

The V call is TRBV7-2, the J call TRBJ1-3; a weak D match, TRBD1 (6 bases). CDR1 and CDR2 from the germline V gene are SGHTA and FQGNSA. CDR3 length equals 16 residues. The V end lost 8 bases, the J end lost 0 bases, and 17 bases lay between the germline ends. For the CDR3, the DNA is TGTGCCAGCTCCAACAGGGCTCTTGGCTCTGGAAACACCATATATTTT. Residues: CASSNRALGSGNTIYF.

CDR3 residues: CASSQEGLAGGNEQFF. DNA of the CDR3: TGTGCCAGCAGCCAAGAGGGACTAGCGGGGGGGAATGAGCAGTTCTTC. The chain joins TRBV3-1 (or the pseudogene TRBV3-2) to TRBJ2-1; 16 bases map to TRBD2. V lost 0 bases and J lost 7; bases outside the gene matches: 0. The germline gives CDR1 LGHDT, CDR2 YNNKEL (reference sequence). The CDR3 totals 16 residues.

This clone occurred a few times. J is TRBJ1-2 and V is TRBV28; D remains unclear. The ends were cut back, 1 base at V and 6 bases at J, with 6 bases in the middle. The CDR3 is 12 amino acids. CDR1 is MDHEN and CDR2 is SYDVKM in the germline V gene. CDR3 nucleotide sequence: TGTGCCAGCAGTTTATTCGGGGATGGCTACACCTTC. Its protein product is CASSLFGDGYTF.

The gene calls are TRBV5-1 and TRBJ2-6; D remains unclear. The CDR3 extends over 15 amino acids. CDR1 is SGHRS and CDR2 is YFSETQ in the germline V gene. The V end was cut by 2 bases, the J end by 0 bases, with 6 bases between. The CDR3 here is CASSLGDSGANVLTF. In DNA form, the CDR3 reads TGCGCCAGCAGCTTAGGAGACTCTGGGGCCAACGTCCTGACTTTC.

The chain links TRBV7-2 to TRBJ1-6; TRBD1 matches at 7 bases. The CDR3 covers 14 residues. Unmatched junction bases numbered 7, after V lost 5 bases and J lost 9 bases. The germline CDR1 and CDR2 sequences are SGHTA and FQGNSA. CDR3 DNA: TGTGCCAGCAGCCCACTACAGGGGACTTCACCCCTCCACTTT. As protein: CASSPLQGTSPLHF.

The gene calls are TRBV7-2 and TRBJ1-5, with 7 bases fitting TRBD1. The CDR3 runs to 16 residues. The germline gives CDR1 SGHTA, CDR2 FQGNSA. V gave up 5 bases and J gave up 0 bases; unmatched junction bases: 7. Here the CDR3 reads CASSLRDSYSNQPQHF. The CDR3 coding sequence is TGTGCCAGCAGCCTGAGGGACAGTTATAGCAATCAGCCCCAGCATTTT. Full variable domain (remainder filled in from reference TRBV7-2 and TRBJ1-5): GAGVSQSPSNKVTEKGKDVELRCDPISGHTALYWYRQSLGQGLEFLIYFQGNSAPDKSGLPSDRFSAERTGGSVSTLTIQRTQQEDSAVYLCASSLRDSYSNQPQHFGDGTRLSIL.

This clone was detected only once. Germline is not matched at one junction end, which may reflect a read error. The genes are TRBV9 and TRBJ2-5, with D perhaps matching TRBD2 (6 bases). CDR3 length equals 15 residues. Germline CDR1 reads SGDLS; CDR2 reads YYNGEE. The CDR3 sequence is CASNVEGGKGETQYF. The CDR3 DNA reads TGTGCCAGCAACGTAGAAGGCGGGAAGGGAGAGACCCAGTACTTC.

This chain joins TRBV15 and TRBJ1-5; weak D call: TRBD1 (6 bases). There are 15 residues in the CDR3. Looked up from germline, CDR1 is LNHNV and CDR2 is YYDKDF (reference sequence). V gave up 3 bases and J gave up 4 bases, with 13 bases separating them. CDR3: CATSRLTGSNQPQHF. The DNA of the CDR3 is TGTGCCACCAGCAGGTTAACAGGGTCTAATCAGCCCCAGCATTTT.

J is TRBJ2-7 and V is TRBV9, with 7 bases identical to TRBD2. The length of the CDR3 is 15 residues. V shed 0 bases, J shed 7 bases, and the junction held 10 bases outside the gene matches. Looked up from germline, CDR1 is SGDLS and CDR2 is YYNGEE. CDR3: CASSVVASGAGEQYF. The CDR3 nucleotides are TGTGCCAGCAGCGTAGTCGCTAGCGGAGCTGGGGAGCAGTACTTC.

The V call is TRBV7-8, the J call TRBJ2-2; 9 nucleotides align to TRBD2. After removal of 5 bases from V and 4 bases from J, the junction contained 5 bases not matched to a gene. The V gene's germline CDR1 is SGHVS and CDR2 FQNEAQ. The CDR3 extends over 15 amino acids. The CDR3 protein is CASSLGSGGTGELFF. CDR3 DNA: TGTGCCAGCAGCCTCGGTAGCGGGGGCACCGGGGAGCTGTTTTTT. The full variable domain, in which reference TRBV7-8 and TRBJ2-2 provide the parts outside the CDR3, is GAGVSQSPRYKVAKRGQDVALRCDPISGHVSLFWYQQALGQGPEFLTYFQNEAQLDKSGLPSDRFFAERPEGSVSTLKIQRTQQEDSAVYLCASSLGSGGTGELFFGEGSRLTVL.

The chain links TRBV3-1 (or the pseudogene TRBV3-2) to TRBJ2-1; unclear D gene. The CDR3 has 12 amino acids. The V end was cut by 1 base, the J end by 7 bases, with 5 bases between. Germline CDR1 is LGHDT and CDR2 is YNNKEL (reference sequence). CDR3: CASSQGRNEQFF. In DNA form, the CDR3 reads TGTGCCAGCAGCCAAGGGCGGAATGAGCAGTTCTTC.